The rows below give T cell receptor beta chains drawn from one sample of a study of early T cells in non-severe SARS-CoV-2 infection. Each CDR3 protein is one row after TCRdb ran MiXCR on the 5' RACE reads. The sample lists 50,000 to 60,000 distinct CDR3 sequences, around 10% occurring once. Source material: whole blood. Receptor source: an adult who was a healthcare worker with PCR-confirmed SARS-CoV-2 infection or an uninfected control (not recorded which). Both conserved end residues are part of each CDR3. D genes are given only for firm matches. Size is stated for part of the rows, as once, few or many counts, or as a class when the clone is expanded.

j_gene,v_gene,abundance,d_gene,CDR3nt,CDR3aa
TRBJ2-2,TRBV19,many,TRBD2,TGTGCCAGTAGTGGGGCTAGCGGGACTTTCACCGGGGAGCTGTTTTTT,CASSGASGTFTGELFF
TRBJ1-1,TRBV10-3,few,-,TGTGCCATCAGTGCTCTCAGGGACGAGGACACTGAAGCTTTCTTT,CAISALRDEDTEAFF
TRBJ2-2,TRBV30,many,-,TGTGCCTGGAGTACCGGGAGGGACAGGGTTCACGGGGAGCTGTTTTTT,CAWSTGRDRVHGELFF
TRBJ2-5,TRBV27,many,-,TGTGCCAGCAGTTTATCAACAGGATTATACGAGACCCAGTACTTC,CASSLSTGLYETQYF
TRBJ2-2,TRBV6-4,many,-,TGTGCCAGCAGTGGGGAGCGGAACACCGGGGAGCTGTTTTTT,CASSGERNTGELFF
TRBJ2-5,TRBV6-5,few,-,TGTACAGATGTGGGAACAGAGACCCAGTACTTC,CTDVGTETQYF
TRBJ1-6,TRBV25-1,-,TRBD1,TGTGCCAGCAGTGCCGACAGGGACGGTTCACCCCTCCACTTT,CASSADRDGSPLHF
TRBJ2-5,TRBV28,-,-,TGTGCCAGCAGTTCGGTCCTTGACCACCAAGAGACCCAGTACTTC,CASSSVLDHQETQYF
TRBJ1-6,TRBV2,-,-,TGTGCCAGCACCGTAGGACAATTTTCCTCACCCCTCCACTTT,CASTVGQFSSPLHF
TRBJ2-3,TRBV7-2,-,-,TGTGCCAGCAGCTTAATGGGCGGGGTCACAGATACGCAGTATTTT,CASSLMGGVTDTQYF
TRBJ1-5,TRBV15,-,-,TGTGCCACCAGCGGCAACCTAAGGGAGCCCCAGCATTTT,CATSGNLREPQHF
TRBJ2-5,TRBV5-5,few,-,TGTGCCAGCAGCATGGAAGGGAGCCCCATGGAGACCCAGTACTTC,CASSMEGSPMETQYF
TRBJ1-1,TRBV7-9,-,-,TGTGCCAGCAGGGCAGACGGGGTCGTCACTGAAGCTTTCTTT,CASRADGVVTEAFF
TRBJ1-4,TRBV11-2,-,-,TGTGCCAGCAGCAGATCCGGGACAAGAACGGAAAAACTGTTTTTT,CASSRSGTRTEKLFF
TRBJ2-1,TRBV9,few,TRBD2,TGTGCCAGCAGCGTAGTAGCGGGAGCTAGTAATGAGCAGTTCTTC,CASSVVAGASNEQFF
TRBJ2-1,TRBV3-1,many,TRBD2,TGTGCCAGCAGCCACGGGACTAGCGAAATCTTC,CASSHGTSEIF
TRBJ1-2,TRBV19,-,-,TGTGCCAGTAGTATCGGCAGGGGACGTGGCTACACCTTC,CASSIGRGRGYTF
TRBJ1-5,TRBV6-6,many,-,TGTGCCAGCAGGGACAGAACCGATCAGCCCCAGCATTTT,CASRDRTDQPQHF
TRBJ1-2,TRBV4-1,few,-,TGCGCCAGCAGCCATAGCCGGGATTTATATGGCTACACCTTC,CASSHSRDLYGYTF
TRBJ2-1,TRBV12-5,-,TRBD1,TGTGCTAGTGGTCCTGCCGGGACAGGAATCTACAATGAGCAGTTCTTC,CASGPAGTGIYNEQFF
TRBJ2-4,TRBV6-2/TRBV6-3,many,-,TGTGCCAGCAGTTACTCGTGGGAGGCCTCCAAAAACATTCAGTACTTC,CASSYSWEASKNIQYF
TRBJ2-7,TRBV5-1,-,-,TGCGCCAGCAGCTCGGACAGCGACGCCTACGAGCAGTACTTC,CASSSDSDAYEQYF
TRBJ1-5,TRBV11-2,few,-,TGTGCCAGCAGCTTAGCGACAGCTGAAAATCAGCCCCAGCATTTT,CASSLATAENQPQHF
TRBJ2-1,TRBV20-1,many,-,TGCAGTGCTAGAGCGTGGGGGAACAACAATGAGCAGTTCTTC,CSARAWGNNNEQFF
TRBJ2-7,TRBV21-1,few,-,TGTGCCAGCAGCGACCCCTGGGAGGGGCTAAACTCCTACGAGCAGTACTTC,CASSDPWEGLNSYEQYF
TRBJ1-2,TRBV28,-,-,TGTGCCAGCAGTTCAAACAATAATGGCTACACCTTC,CASSSNNNGYTF
TRBJ2-3,TRBV5-1,few,TRBD2,TGCGCCAGCAGCTTGGGGACTAGCGGTGCCAGGGATACGCAGTATTTT,CASSLGTSGARDTQYF